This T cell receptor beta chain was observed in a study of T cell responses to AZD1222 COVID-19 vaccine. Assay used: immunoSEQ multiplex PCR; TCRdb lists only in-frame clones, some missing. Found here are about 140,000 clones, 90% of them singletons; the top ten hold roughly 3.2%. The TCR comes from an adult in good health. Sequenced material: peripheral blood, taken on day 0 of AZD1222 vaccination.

This chain's CDR3 is CASSRTGGDGYTF. The CDR3 coding sequence is TGTGCCAGCAGCCGGACAGGGGGCGATGGCTACACCTTC. V gene TRBV4-2 combines with J gene TRBJ1-2; TRBD1 agrees at 11 bases. CDR1 is LGHNA, CDR2 YNFKEQ, per germline. The CDR3 totals 13 residues. Losses at the gene ends were 4 bases for V and 6 bases for J; bases not matched to a gene: 1.